What follows is one T cell receptor beta chain and its context. Antigen unknown. A much larger clone lies one base from this, so it may be a read error. This entry comes from a study of CD8 T cells in ankylosing spondylitis. Study results and limitations: A number of the motif variants had already been described in reactive arthritis synovial fluid and blood. Blood of patients with ankylosing spondylitis appeared to be characterized by a TCR beta motif of fewer than 10 highly homologous variants. Clones linked to disease were reported to show significant enrichment in matched ankylosing spondylitis synovial fluid.

V was cut by 5 bases and J by 0 bases, with 14 bases left in between. CDR1 is DFQATT and CDR2 is SNEGSKA in the germline V gene (reference sequence). CDR3 length: 14 residues. 5'-RACE, quantitative and with molecular barcodes, yielded the TCR beta libraries. TCRdb redid the calling of the 5' RACE reads with MiXCR, one entry per CDR3 protein. The sample shows some 250,000 distinct CDR3 sequences, about 10% of them seen only once. The sequence was collected from a male donor with ankylosing spondylitis or in good health (not recorded which). The V call is TRBV20-1, the J call TRBJ2-7; D gene ambiguous. Sequenced sample: blood, either unsorted or a sorted T cell fraction (not recorded which). In nucleotides, the CDR3 is TGCAGTGCTTTAACCCAGGCCATCTCCTACGAGCAGTACTTC. This gives the protein CSALTQAISYEQYF.